The 24 T cell receptor beta chains listed next were all sequenced from one sample in a study of cytomegalovirus exposure and HLA in healthy donors (dated by TCRdb to about 2017). Libraries were made using the immunoSEQ multiplex PCR assay. A mixture of 60 forward primers for TCR Vbeta segments and 13 reverse primers for TCR Jbeta segments was used in the multiplex PCR. The table was pulled from immuneACCESS by TCRdb, which kept in-frame rearrangements only. Such tables lose some clones; where checked, under half of the loss comes from unresolved V genes, and the rest has no known cause. The sample has more than 95,000 clones on record, about four fifths of them singletons. Of the sample, approximately 1.3% falls within the top ten clones. Sequencing was done on a sample of PBMCs. The receptors shown here come from a young man in good health and CMV-seronegative.

The V call is TRBV6-6, the J call TRBJ2-3, with TRBD2 identical over 8 bases. This CDR3 spans 15 amino acids. The V segment lost 2 bases and the J segment 2 bases; nucleotides outside the gene matches: 3. Germline lookup yields CDR1 MNHNY and CDR2 SVGAGI (reference sequence). CDR3 in DNA: TGTGCCAGCAGTTACGCGGGGGGCTACACAGATACGCAGTATTTT. Its protein is CASSYAGGYTDTQYF.

The rearrangement uses TRBV25-1 and TRBJ1-2; no reliable D call. Germline CDR1 is MGHDK and CDR2 is SYGVNS. The CDR3 is 12 residues long. The V gene lost 0 bases and the J gene lost 4 bases, with 3 bases spanning the gap. In DNA, the CDR3 is TGTGCCAGCAGTGAATACATCTATGGCTACACCTTC. It specifies CASSEYIYGYTF.

In this sample, this clone turned up a few times. The chain combines TRBV7-8 with TRBJ2-2, with D possibly matching TRBD2 (5 bases). Trimming removed 2 bases from V and 4 bases from J, with 11 bases in between. CDR1 and CDR2 from the germline V gene are SGHVS and FQNEAQ. The CDR3 loop spans 15 amino acids. The CDR3 spells CASSLLGVGTGELFF. In DNA, the CDR3 is TGTGCCAGCAGCTTACTGGGAGTGGGCACCGGGGAGCTGTTTTTT.

Of note for this clone: In the same sample, other DNA sequences code for this CDR3. The chain is built from TRBV4-1 and TRBJ2-7, with 7 bases identical to TRBD1. This CDR3 spans 14 amino acids. Per the germline V gene, CDR1 is MGHRA and CDR2 is YSYEKL. Trimming at V came to 4 bases and at J to 2 bases, leaving 5 bases not matched to a gene. This CDR3 reads CASSRGQGAYEQYF. The CDR3 nucleotides read TGCGCCAGCAGCCGGGGTCAGGGGGCCTACGAGCAGTACTTC.

The J gene is TRBJ1-3, the V gene TRBV5-1; D is possibly TRBD1 (6 bases). Trimming shortened V by 0 bases and J by 0 bases, and 7 bases separated the two germline ends. The CDR3 is made up of 15 amino acids. CDR1 SGHRS and CDR2 YFSETQ come from the germline V gene. CDR3 DNA: TGCGCCAGCAGCTTGGGGACAGACTCTGGAAACACCATATATTTT. Amino acid sequence: CASSLGTDSGNTIYF.

This chain links TRBV7-2 with TRBJ2-5; 8 bases are a match to TRBD2. The J segment lost 9 bases and the V segment lost 1 base, leaving 10 bases of the junction unmatched. CDR3 length: 15 residues. Germline CDR1 SGHTA, CDR2 FQGNSA. In nucleotides, the CDR3 is TGTGCCAGCAGCTTAGGAGGGACTAGGATCGAGGCCCAGTACTTC. Amino acid sequence: CASSLGGTRIEAQYF.

The chain recombines TRBV19 with TRBJ1-1, with D possibly matching TRBD1 (6 bases). CDR3 size: 13 residues. Germline V gene lookup returns CDR1 LNHDA and CDR2 SQIVND (reference sequence). Trimming cost V 6 bases and J 4 bases, with 12 bases left between them. The CDR3 protein is CASRPTGGTEAFF. The CDR3 DNA sequence: TGTGCCAGTAGGCCGACAGGAGGCACTGAAGCTTTCTTT.

This chain links TRBV19 with TRBJ2-1; D call uncertain. Germline-derived CDR1 and CDR2 are LNHDA and SQIVND (reference sequence). Trimming shortened V by 3 bases and J by 7 bases, and 10 bases separated the two germline ends. This CDR3 spans 13 amino acids. This chain's CDR3 is CASSIVPPNEQFF. CDR3 coding DNA: TGTGCCAGTAGTATTGTTCCTCCTAATGAGCAGTTCTTC. The whole variable domain, remainder taken from reference TRBV19 and TRBJ2-1, is DGGITQSPKYLFRKEGQNVTLSCEQNLNHDAMYWYRQDPGQGLRLIYYSQIVNDFQKGDIAEGYSVSREKKESFPLTVTSAQKNPTAFYLCASSIVPPNEQFFGPGTRLTVL.

This clone was observed a few times. This chain joins TRBV30 and TRBJ2-3; 7 bases line up with TRBD1. The V gene end was trimmed by 0 bases and the J gene end by 7 bases; junction bases not matched to a gene: 22. The CDR3 has 19 residues. Germline-derived CDR1 and CDR2 are GTSNPN and SVGIG (reference sequence). The CDR3 protein is CAWSVLSLRGRVGWHTQYF. The DNA for the CDR3 is TGTGCCTGGAGTGTGCTATCCCTAAGGGGGCGAGTAGGCTGGCATACGCAGTATTTT. Full variable domain (rest looked up from reference TRBV30 and TRBJ2-3): SQTIHQWPATLVQPVGSPLSLECTVEGTSNPNLYWYRQAAGRGLQLLFYSVGIGQISSEVPQNLSASRPQDRQFILSSKKLLLSDSGFYLCAWSVLSLRGRVGWHTQYFGPGTRLTVL.

This sequence joins TRBV5-1 and TRBJ2-1, with 11 nucleotides matching TRBD1. The CDR3 runs to 15 residues. V trimming: 3 bases; J trimming: 4 bases; junction bases outside the gene matches: 3. Germline-derived CDR1 and CDR2 are SGHRS and YFSETQ. CDR3 amino acids: CASSWGQGDYNEQFF. DNA of the CDR3: TGCGCCAGCAGCTGGGGACAGGGGGATTACAATGAGCAGTTCTTC.

The chain links TRBV5-8 to TRBJ2-1, with 8 bases lining up with TRBD1. Per the germline V gene, CDR1 is SGHTS and CDR2 is YDEGEE. The J segment lost 9 bases and the V segment lost 0 bases, leaving 11 bases of the junction unmatched. The length of the CDR3 is 16 residues. CDR3 sequence reads: CASSLVAGQVFFEQFF. As DNA, the CDR3 is TGTGCCAGCAGCTTGGTGGCGGGACAGGTCTTTTTTGAGCAGTTCTTC.

The chain couples TRBV7-9 to TRBJ2-1, with D perhaps matching TRBD1 (6 bases). Looked up from germline, CDR1 is SEHNR and CDR2 is FQNEAQ (reference sequence). Trimming pared 4 bases from V and 4 bases from J, leaving 11 bases between. The CDR3 covers 14 residues. The CDR3 is CASSSGQFYNEQFF. CDR3 nucleotides: TGTGCCAGCAGCTCTGGACAGTTTTACAATGAGCAGTTCTTC.

The V call is TRBV7-7, the J call TRBJ1-4, with D maybe TRBD1 (5 bases). This CDR3 contains 14 residues. Trimming removed 0 bases from V and 8 bases from J, with 10 bases in between. Germline values: CDR1 SSHAT, CDR2 FNYEAQ (reference sequence). CDR3 residues: CASSLAGPGEKLFF. The CDR3 DNA reads as TGTGCCAGCAGCTTAGCGGGGCCCGGCGAAAAACTGTTTTTT.

This rearrangement joins TRBV7-6 to TRBJ2-1; no reliable D call. The CDR3 sequence is 14 residues long. CDR1 is SGHVS, CDR2 FNYEAQ, per germline. The V gene lost 6 bases and the J gene lost 9 bases, with 18 bases spanning the gap. The CDR3 nucleotides are TGTGCCAGCAGTTCCAGACCCGAGCTAGGTGAGCAGTTCTTC. Its protein product is CASSSRPELGEQFF.

The chain couples TRBV28 to TRBJ1-4; D is unresolved. Germline V lookup: CDR1 MDHEN, CDR2 SYDVKM. The CDR3 is 15 amino acids. Trimming pared 5 bases from V and 3 bases from J, leaving 13 bases between. The CDR3 is CASSPLLEANEKLFF. The CDR3 nucleotides read TGTGCCAGCAGTCCGTTGTTGGAGGCTAATGAAAAACTGTTTTTT.

This chain links TRBV6-5 with TRBJ1-2, with D hard to call. Germline V gene data show CDR1 as MNHEY and CDR2 as SVGAGI. Deletions cut 6 bases from V and 2 bases from J, with 16 bases between. This CDR3 is built from 15 residues. The CDR3 DNA follows: TGTGCCAGCAGCTCCCCGAGGGAGGGAAACTATGGCTACACCTTC. Its translation: CASSSPREGNYGYTF.

This rearrangement joins TRBV29-1 to TRBJ1-1; 8 bases match TRBD1. The CDR3 contains 12 residues. Germline-derived CDR1 and CDR2 are SQVTM and ANQGSEA. V was clipped by 6 bases and J by 3 bases; unmatched bases: 3. CDR3 sequence: CSVRRGHTEAFF. CDR3 nucleotide sequence: TGCAGCGTCCGCAGGGGGCACACTGAAGCTTTCTTT.

The chain has TRBV19 and TRBJ1-1; 10 bases fit TRBD1. Germline V gene lookup returns CDR1 LNHDA and CDR2 SQIVND (reference sequence). CDR3 length: 17 amino acids. V lost 4 bases and J lost 7; bases outside the gene matches: 15. The CDR3: CASSTLGTGVFTLEAFF. CDR3 in DNA: TGTGCCAGTAGTACCCTGGGGACAGGGGTTTTTACACTTGAAGCTTTCTTT.

The chain couples TRBV27 to TRBJ2-2; 7 bases align to TRBD1. V was clipped by 2 bases and J by 4 bases; unmatched bases: 4. This CDR3 contains 15 residues. CDR1 is MNHEY and CDR2 is SMNVEV in the germline V gene (reference sequence). CDR3 protein: CASSLNRGFTGELFF. The CDR3 bases are TGTGCCAGCAGTTTAAACAGGGGATTCACCGGGGAGCTGTTTTTT.

In DNA, the CDR3 is TGTGCCAGCAGTAGCAGCGATGAGCAGTTCTTC. Translation: CASSSSDEQFF. V is TRBV6-5 and J is TRBJ2-1; unclear D gene. V shed 5 bases and J shed 8 bases, with 7 bases lying between them. Germline V gene lookup returns CDR1 MNHEY and CDR2 SVGAGI. CDR3 length: 11 residues.

This clone was counted a single time. The V call is TRBV6-5, the J call TRBJ2-1; D not resolved. This CDR3 is built from 13 residues. Germline CDR1 is MNHEY and CDR2 is SVGAGI. The CDR3 loop is CAAMTSSYNEQFF. CDR3 coding DNA: TGTGCGGCCATGACAAGCTCCTACAATGAGCAGTTCTTC.

The J gene is TRBJ2-5, the V gene TRBV6-6, with D unresolved. Looked up from germline, CDR1 is MNHNY and CDR2 is SVGAGI (reference sequence). The V and J ends lost 7 bases and 5 bases respectively, with 11 bases between them. The CDR3 has 12 residues. The CDR3 protein is CASNPTTETQYF. The CDR3 DNA reads TGTGCCAGCAACCCAACTACGGAGACCCAGTACTTC.

This chain uses TRBV10-3 with TRBJ2-3; no clear D. Germline V gives CDR1 ENHRY, CDR2 SYGVKD. The CDR3 is made up of 14 amino acids. Trimming took off 6 bases at V and 1 base at J, with 11 bases between the two ends. CDR3 bases: TGTGCCATCAGAGCCCTAGTAGGCACAGATACGCAGTATTTT. Translating gives CAIRALVGTDTQYF.

The V and J genes are TRBV4-1 and TRBJ2-1; D might be TRBD2 (6 bases). V dropped 1 base and J dropped 7 bases, with 23 bases sitting between them. From germline, CDR1 is MGHRA and CDR2 YSYEKL. This CDR3 has 18 amino acids. In DNA, the CDR3 is TGCGCCAGCAGCCAAGGTGCGGAGTCAGGCGGGGCAAGGAATGAGCAGTTCTTC. Amino acids: CASSQGAESGGARNEQFF.